The sequence of this T cell receptor (beta chain) was determined in a study of T cell responses to AZD1222 COVID-19 vaccine. Repertoires were generated with immunoSEQ multiplex PCR, while TCRdb's copy carries only in-frame clones and drops some. The sample records 70,000 to 95,000 clones, over 85% being singletons. In regard to this clone: What it recognizes is unknown.

Whole-study results and caveats: Vaccine-related CD4 TCRs covered spike, predominating at 160-218 and 743-854. Repertoire collection took place solely once the T cell response had peaked. Only five or six people who got AZD1222 tested seropositive at baseline.

The CDR3 totals 15 residues. In germline, CDR1 is MDHEN, CDR2 SYDVKM. V lost 5 bases and J 5 bases, leaving 18 bases between the germline ends. The sequencing here drew on peripheral blood, taken on day 0 of MenACWY control vaccination. The sequence was collected from an adult in good health. The gene calls are TRBV28 and TRBJ2-5; no clear D. This CDR3 is CASSPTGDTRETQYF. Here the CDR3 DNA reads TGTGCCAGCAGTCCTACTGGGGATACACGGGAGACCCAGTACTTC.